The 10 T cell receptor beta chains below were found in one sample sequenced in a study of blood T cells in healthy people across ages. Using a J-beta primer mix together with a sample-barcoded 5' primer, a second PCR was run for about 6 to 11 cycles. TCRdb re-called the 5' RACE reads through MiXCR, storing one row per CDR3 protein. The repertoire includes approximately 730,000 distinct CDR3 sequences, roughly 41% of them detected once, and roughly 19% sits in the top ten. The sample consisted of blood. These TCRs come from a woman in her sixties in good health.

Note on this clonotype: A clone one base away is much larger, so this may be a read error. The rearrangement links TRBV20-1 to TRBJ2-3; D is possibly TRBD2 (5 bases). The CDR3 is 13 residues long. The V gene's germline CDR1 is DFQATT and CDR2 SNEGSKA (reference sequence). The ends were cut back, 5 bases at V and 2 bases at J, with 11 bases in the middle. CDR3 nucleotide sequence: TGCAGTGCTCTTATCGGGGACACAGATACGCAGTATTTT. Its translation is CSALIGDTDTQYF.

The table lists this clonotype with a count of one. The chain employs TRBV3-1 and TRBJ1-2; 8 bases fit TRBD1. CDR3 length equals 17 residues. The V gene end was trimmed by 0 bases and the J gene end by 3 bases; junction bases not matched to a gene: 9. Germline CDR1 reads LGHDT; CDR2 reads YNNKEL (reference sequence). This CDR3 is CASSQEVRTGSYYGYTF. As DNA, the CDR3 is TGTGCCAGCAGCCAAGAAGTTAGGACAGGGAGTTACTATGGCTACACCTTC.

The chain is built from TRBV12-3 or TRBV12-4 and TRBJ2-7; a weak D match, TRBD2 (6 bases). This CDR3 is built from 13 residues. The V and J ends lost 5 bases and 2 bases respectively, with 10 bases between them. In DNA form, the CDR3 reads TGTGCCAGCAGTGGAGGGCCTCCCTACGAGCAGTACTTC. This codes for CASSGGPPYEQYF.

This chain links TRBV10-3 with TRBJ1-6; D is unresolved. The CDR3 covers 13 residues. Germline V gene sequence: CDR1 ENHRY, CDR2 SYGVKD. The V end lost 0 bases, the J end lost 10 bases, and 7 bases lay between the germline ends. CDR3 bases: TGTGCCATCAGTGAGTCCGGGGAGTCACCCCTCCACTTT. This codes for CAISESGESPLHF.

As to this clonotype: The conserved phenylalanine or tryptophan normally closing the CDR3 is absent here, so this likely arose from a read error. The J gene is TRBJ2-7, the V gene TRBV5-1, with 14 bases identical to TRBD2. Germline V gene sequence: CDR1 SGHRS, CDR2 YFSETQ. V was pared by 4 bases and J by 6 bases, with 9 bases of the junction left unmatched. CDR3 length: 16 residues. CDR3 amino acids: CASSQGLAGAQGEQYI. Here the CDR3 DNA reads TGCGCCAGCAGCCAGGGACTAGCGGGAGCTCAGGGCGAGCAGTACATC.

The chain is built from TRBV7-8 and TRBJ2-7; tentatively, D is TRBD1 (6 bases). In germline, CDR1 is SGHVS, CDR2 FQNEAQ. The V gene lost 1 base and the J gene lost 0 bases, with 13 bases spanning the gap. The CDR3 consists of 16 residues. The CDR3 bases are TGTGCCAGCAGCTTAGAGGTCGGCAGGGGCTCCTACGAGCAGTACTTC. Translated: CASSLEVGRGSYEQYF.

The chain links TRBV12-3 or TRBV12-4 to TRBJ1-1; 7 bases are shared with TRBD1. V dropped 7 bases and J dropped 0; count of bases not matched to a gene: 11. CDR3 size: 16 residues. CDR3 amino acids: CASTVSPQGVNTEAFF. Written as DNA, the CDR3 is TGTGCCAGCACGGTTTCCCCCCAGGGGGTGAACACTGAAGCTTTCTTT.

This clonotype was detected a few times. The CDR3 DNA reads TGTGCCAGCAGCCATACCATTGGAGATAGCGGGGAAAAACTGTTTTTT. Amino acids: CASSHTIGDSGEKLFF. V usage is TRBV4-2 and J usage is TRBJ1-4; D unclear. The CDR3 covers 16 residues. Between the trimmed V and J ends, which lost 3 bases and 8 bases, there was a span of 19 bases. Germline CDR1 is LGHNA and CDR2 is YNFKEQ.

This chain joins TRBV20-1 and TRBJ1-2, with D perhaps matching TRBD1 (6 bases). The CDR3 consists of 14 residues. Germline lookup yields CDR1 DFQATT and CDR2 SNEGSKA (reference sequence). Trimming pared 3 bases from V and 7 bases from J, leaving 18 bases between. The CDR3 DNA is TGCAGTGCTAGTAGCCAGGGGAGAGACTGTGGCTACACCTTC. It yields the protein CSASSQGRDCGYTF.

This sequence joins TRBV7-3 and TRBJ2-5; 10 positions match TRBD2. CDR1 and CDR2 (germline): SGHTA, FQGTGA. CDR3 length equals 12 residues. V trimming: 5 bases; J trimming: 11 bases; junction bases outside the gene matches: 5. CDR3 in amino acids: CASSPSGREQYF. Written as DNA, the CDR3 is TGTGCCAGCAGCCCTAGCGGGAGAGAGCAGTACTTC. Looking up the rest from reference TRBV7-3 and TRBJ2-5 gives the full variable domain: GAGVSQTPSNKVTEKGKYVELRCDPISGHTALYWYRQSLGQGPEFLIYFQGTGAADDSGLPNDRFFAVRPEGSVSTLKIQRTERGDSAVYLCASSPSGREQYFGPGTRLLVL.